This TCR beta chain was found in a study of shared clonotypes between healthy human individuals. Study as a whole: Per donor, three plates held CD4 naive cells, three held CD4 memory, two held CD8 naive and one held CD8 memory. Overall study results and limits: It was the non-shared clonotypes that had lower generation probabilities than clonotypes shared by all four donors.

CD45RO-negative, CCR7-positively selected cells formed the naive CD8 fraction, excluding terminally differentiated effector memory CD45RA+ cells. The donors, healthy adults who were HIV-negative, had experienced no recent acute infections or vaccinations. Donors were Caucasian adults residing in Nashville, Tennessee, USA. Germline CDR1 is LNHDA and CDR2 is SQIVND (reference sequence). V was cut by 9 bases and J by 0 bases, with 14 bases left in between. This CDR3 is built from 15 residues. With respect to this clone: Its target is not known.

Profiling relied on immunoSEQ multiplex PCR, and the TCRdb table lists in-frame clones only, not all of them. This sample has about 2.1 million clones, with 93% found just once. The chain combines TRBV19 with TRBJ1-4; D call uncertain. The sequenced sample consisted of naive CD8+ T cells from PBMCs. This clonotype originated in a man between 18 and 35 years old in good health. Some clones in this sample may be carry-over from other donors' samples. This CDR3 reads CASDRLLATNEKLFF. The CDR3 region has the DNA TGTGCCAGCGACCGCCTCCTTGCAACTAATGAAAAACTGTTTTTT.